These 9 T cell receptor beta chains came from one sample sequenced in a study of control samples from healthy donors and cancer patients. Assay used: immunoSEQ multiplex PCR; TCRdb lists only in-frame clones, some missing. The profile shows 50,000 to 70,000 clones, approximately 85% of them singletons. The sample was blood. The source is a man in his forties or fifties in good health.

CDR3 bases: TGTGCCTGGAGTGGTTCCGGCCACTACACCTTC. This codes for CAWSGSGHYTF. The rearrangement links TRBV30 to TRBJ1-2; D unresolved. This CDR3 spans 11 amino acids. The germline V gene encodes CDR1 GTSNPN and CDR2 SVGIG (reference sequence). Trimming pared 1 base from V and 10 bases from J, leaving 10 bases between.

CDR3 sequence reads: CASSFTDSGGEQFF. DNA of the CDR3: TGCGCCAGCAGCTTCACGGACTCAGGGGGTGAGCAGTTCTTC. The V gene is TRBV5-1, the J gene TRBJ2-1; 7 bases agree with TRBD1. The V segment lost 2 bases and the J segment 9 bases; nucleotides outside the gene matches: 8. The CDR3 extends over 14 amino acids. Germline V gene data show CDR1 as SGHRS and CDR2 as YFSETQ.

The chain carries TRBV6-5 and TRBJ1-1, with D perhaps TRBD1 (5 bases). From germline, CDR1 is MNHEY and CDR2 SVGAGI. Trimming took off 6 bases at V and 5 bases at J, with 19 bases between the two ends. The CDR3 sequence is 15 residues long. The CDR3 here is CASSEAPGWRTEAFF. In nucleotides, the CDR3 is TGTGCCAGCAGCGAGGCCCCAGGGTGGAGGACTGAAGCTTTCTTT.

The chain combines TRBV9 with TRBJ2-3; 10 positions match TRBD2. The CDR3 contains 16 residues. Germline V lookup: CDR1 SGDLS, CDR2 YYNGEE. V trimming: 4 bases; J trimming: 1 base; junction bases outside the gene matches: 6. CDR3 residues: CASSPTGTSGTDTQYF. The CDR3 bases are TGTGCCAGCAGCCCAACCGGGACTAGCGGCACAGATACGCAGTATTTT.

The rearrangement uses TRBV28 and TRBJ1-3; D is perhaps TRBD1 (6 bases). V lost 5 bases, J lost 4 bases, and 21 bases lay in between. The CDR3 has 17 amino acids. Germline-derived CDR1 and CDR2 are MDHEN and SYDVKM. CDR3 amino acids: CASSVNRVGKSGNTIYF. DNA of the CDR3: TGTGCCAGCAGTGTAAACAGGGTCGGCAAGTCCGGAAACACCATATATTTT.

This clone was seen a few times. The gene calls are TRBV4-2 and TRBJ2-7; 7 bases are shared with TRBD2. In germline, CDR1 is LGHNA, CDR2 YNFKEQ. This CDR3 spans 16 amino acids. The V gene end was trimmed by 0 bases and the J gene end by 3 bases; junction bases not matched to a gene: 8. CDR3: CASSQDVPGGHYEQYF. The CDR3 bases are TGTGCCAGCAGCCAAGATGTGCCGGGAGGCCACTACGAGCAGTACTTC.

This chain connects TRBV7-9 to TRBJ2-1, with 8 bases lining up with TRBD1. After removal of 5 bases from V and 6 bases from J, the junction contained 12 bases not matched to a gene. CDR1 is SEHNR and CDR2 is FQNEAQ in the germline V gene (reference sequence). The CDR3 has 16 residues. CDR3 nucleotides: TGTGCCAGCAGCGCCCGGACAGGGACCAACGGCAATGAGCAGTTCTTC. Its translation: CASSARTGTNGNEQFF.

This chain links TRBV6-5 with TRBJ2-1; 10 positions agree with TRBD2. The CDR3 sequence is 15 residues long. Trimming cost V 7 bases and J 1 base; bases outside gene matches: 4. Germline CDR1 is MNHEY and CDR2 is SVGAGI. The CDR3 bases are TGTGCCAGCACCGAACTAGCGGGATCCTACAATGAGCAGTTCTTC. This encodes CASTELAGSYNEQFF.

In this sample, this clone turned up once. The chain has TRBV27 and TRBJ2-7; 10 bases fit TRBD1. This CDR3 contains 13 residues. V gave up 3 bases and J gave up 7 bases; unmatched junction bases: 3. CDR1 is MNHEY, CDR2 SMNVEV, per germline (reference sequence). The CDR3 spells CASSFGTGVEQYF. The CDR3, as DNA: TGTGCCAGCAGTTTTGGGACAGGGGTAGAGCAGTACTTC.